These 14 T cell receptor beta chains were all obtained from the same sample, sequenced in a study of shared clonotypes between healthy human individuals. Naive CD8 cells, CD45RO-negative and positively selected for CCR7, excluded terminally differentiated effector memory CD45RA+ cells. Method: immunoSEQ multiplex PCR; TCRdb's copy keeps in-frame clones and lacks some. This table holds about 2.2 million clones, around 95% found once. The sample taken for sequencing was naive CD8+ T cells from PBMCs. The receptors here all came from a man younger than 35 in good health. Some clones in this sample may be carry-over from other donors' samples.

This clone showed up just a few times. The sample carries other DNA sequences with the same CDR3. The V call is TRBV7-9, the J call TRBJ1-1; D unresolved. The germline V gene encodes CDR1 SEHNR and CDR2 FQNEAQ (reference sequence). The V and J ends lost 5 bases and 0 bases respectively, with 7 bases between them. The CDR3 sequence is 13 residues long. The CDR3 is CASSPGLNTEAFF. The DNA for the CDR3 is TGTGCCAGCAGCCCAGGACTGAACACTGAAGCTTTCTTT.

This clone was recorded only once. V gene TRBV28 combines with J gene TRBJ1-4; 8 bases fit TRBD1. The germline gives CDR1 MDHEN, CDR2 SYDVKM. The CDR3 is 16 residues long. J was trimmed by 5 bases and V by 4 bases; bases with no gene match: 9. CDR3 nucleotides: TGTGCCAGCAGTTCTTACAGGGGGTCGTTCAATGAAAAACTGTTTTTT. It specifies CASSSYRGSFNEKLFF.

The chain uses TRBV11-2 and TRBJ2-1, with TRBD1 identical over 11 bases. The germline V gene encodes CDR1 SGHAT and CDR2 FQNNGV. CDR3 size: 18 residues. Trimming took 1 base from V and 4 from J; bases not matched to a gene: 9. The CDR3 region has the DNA TGTGCCAGCAGCTTAGGCTGGGGGACAGGGGGAATGTACAATGAGCAGTTCTTC. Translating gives CASSLGWGTGGMYNEQFF.

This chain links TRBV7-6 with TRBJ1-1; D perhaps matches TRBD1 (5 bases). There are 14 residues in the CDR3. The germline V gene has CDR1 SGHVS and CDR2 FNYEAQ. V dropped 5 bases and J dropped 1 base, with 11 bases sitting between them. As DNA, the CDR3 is TGTGCCAGCAGCCTGGGACGGCGGAACACTGAAGCTTTCTTT. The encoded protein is CASSLGRRNTEAFF.

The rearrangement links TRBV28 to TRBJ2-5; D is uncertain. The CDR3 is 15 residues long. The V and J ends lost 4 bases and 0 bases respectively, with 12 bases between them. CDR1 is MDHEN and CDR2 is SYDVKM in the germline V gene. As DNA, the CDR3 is TGTGCCAGCAGTTCATCCGACGGGTACCAAGAGACCCAGTACTTC. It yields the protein CASSSSDGYQETQYF. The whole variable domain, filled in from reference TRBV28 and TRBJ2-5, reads DVKVTQSSRYLVKRTGEKVFLECVQDMDHENMFWYRQDPGLGLRLIYFSYDVKMKEKGDIPEGYSVSREKKERFSLILESASTNQTSMYLCASSSSDGYQETQYFGPGTRLLVL.

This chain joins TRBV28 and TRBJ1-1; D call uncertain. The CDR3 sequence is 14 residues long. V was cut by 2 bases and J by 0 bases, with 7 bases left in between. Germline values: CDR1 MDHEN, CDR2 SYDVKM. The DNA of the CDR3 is TGTGCCAGCAGTTTACTGTCGTTGAACACTGAAGCTTTCTTT. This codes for CASSLLSLNTEAFF.

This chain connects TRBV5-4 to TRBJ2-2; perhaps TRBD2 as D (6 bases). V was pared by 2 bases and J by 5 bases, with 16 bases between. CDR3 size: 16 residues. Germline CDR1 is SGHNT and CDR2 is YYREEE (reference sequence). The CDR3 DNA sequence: TGTGCCAGCAGCTTAAAGGGACTGGAGACGACCGGGGAGCTGTTTTTT. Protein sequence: CASSLKGLETTGELFF.

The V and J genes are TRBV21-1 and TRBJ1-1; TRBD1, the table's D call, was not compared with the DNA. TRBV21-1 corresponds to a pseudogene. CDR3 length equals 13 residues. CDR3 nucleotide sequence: TGTGCCAGCATGACACCCGCGAACACTGAAGCTTTCTTT. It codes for CASMTPANTEAFF.

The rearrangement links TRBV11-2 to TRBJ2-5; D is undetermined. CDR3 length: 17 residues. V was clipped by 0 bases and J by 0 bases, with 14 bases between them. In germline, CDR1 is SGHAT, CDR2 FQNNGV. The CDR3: CASSLDFTGSNQETQYF. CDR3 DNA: TGTGCCAGCAGCTTAGATTTTACGGGCAGCAACCAAGAGACCCAGTACTTC. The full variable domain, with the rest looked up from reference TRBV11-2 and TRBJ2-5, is EAGVAQSPRYKIIEKRQSVAFWCNPISGHATLYWYQQILGQGPKLLIQFQNNGVVDDSQLPKDRFSAERLKGVDSTLKIQPAKLEDSAVYLCASSLDFTGSNQETQYFGPGTRLLVL.

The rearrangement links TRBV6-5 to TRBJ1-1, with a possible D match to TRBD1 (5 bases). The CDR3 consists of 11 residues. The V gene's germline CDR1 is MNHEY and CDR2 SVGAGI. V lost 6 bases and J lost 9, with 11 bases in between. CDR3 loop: CASSVGVQAFF. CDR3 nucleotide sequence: TGTGCCAGCAGCGTGGGGGTCCAAGCTTTCTTT.

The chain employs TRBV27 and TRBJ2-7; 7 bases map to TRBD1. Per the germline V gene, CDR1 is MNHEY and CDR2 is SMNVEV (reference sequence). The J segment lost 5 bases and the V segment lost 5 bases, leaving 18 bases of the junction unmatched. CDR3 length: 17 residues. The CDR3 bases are TGTGCCAGCAGTCAGCGATATAGGACAGGCGTCTCTAACGAGCAGTACTTC. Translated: CASSQRYRTGVSNEQYF.

CDR3 DNA: TGTGCCAGCAACCTCCTAGGGGAAGGTGGGGCCAACGTCCTGACTTTC. It encodes CASNLLGEGGANVLTF. The V gene is TRBV2, the J gene TRBJ2-6; the D gene is possibly TRBD1 (5 bases). Germline values: CDR1 SNHLY, CDR2 FYNNEI. V lost 7 bases to trimming and J lost 3 bases, with 16 bases between them. The CDR3 covers 16 residues.

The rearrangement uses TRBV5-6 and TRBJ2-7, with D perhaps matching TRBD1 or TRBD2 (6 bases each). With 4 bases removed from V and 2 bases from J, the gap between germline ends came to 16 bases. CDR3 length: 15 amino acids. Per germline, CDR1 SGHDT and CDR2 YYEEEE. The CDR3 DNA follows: TGTGCCAGCAGCAAGGGGGGCAGGGCCGCCTACGAGCAGTACTTC. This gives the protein CASSKGGRAAYEQYF. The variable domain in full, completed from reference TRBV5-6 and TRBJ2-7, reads DAGVTQSPTHLIKTRGQQVTLRCSPKSGHDTVSWYQQALGQGPQFIFQYYEEEERQRGNFPDRFSGHQFPNYSSELNVNALLLGDSALYLCASSKGGRAAYEQYFGPGTRLTVT.

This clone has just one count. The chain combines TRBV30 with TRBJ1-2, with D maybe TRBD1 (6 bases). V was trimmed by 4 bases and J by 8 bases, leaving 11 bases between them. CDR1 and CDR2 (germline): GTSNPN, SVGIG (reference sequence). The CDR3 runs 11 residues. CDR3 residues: CAWIQGGGYTF. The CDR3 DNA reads TGTGCCTGGATACAGGGTGGGGGCTACACCTTC. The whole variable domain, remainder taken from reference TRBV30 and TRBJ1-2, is SQTIHQWPATLVQPVGSPLSLECTVEGTSNPNLYWYRQAAGRGLQLLFYSVGIGQISSEVPQNLSASRPQDRQFILSSKKLLLSDSGFYLCAWIQGGGYTFGSGTRLTVV.